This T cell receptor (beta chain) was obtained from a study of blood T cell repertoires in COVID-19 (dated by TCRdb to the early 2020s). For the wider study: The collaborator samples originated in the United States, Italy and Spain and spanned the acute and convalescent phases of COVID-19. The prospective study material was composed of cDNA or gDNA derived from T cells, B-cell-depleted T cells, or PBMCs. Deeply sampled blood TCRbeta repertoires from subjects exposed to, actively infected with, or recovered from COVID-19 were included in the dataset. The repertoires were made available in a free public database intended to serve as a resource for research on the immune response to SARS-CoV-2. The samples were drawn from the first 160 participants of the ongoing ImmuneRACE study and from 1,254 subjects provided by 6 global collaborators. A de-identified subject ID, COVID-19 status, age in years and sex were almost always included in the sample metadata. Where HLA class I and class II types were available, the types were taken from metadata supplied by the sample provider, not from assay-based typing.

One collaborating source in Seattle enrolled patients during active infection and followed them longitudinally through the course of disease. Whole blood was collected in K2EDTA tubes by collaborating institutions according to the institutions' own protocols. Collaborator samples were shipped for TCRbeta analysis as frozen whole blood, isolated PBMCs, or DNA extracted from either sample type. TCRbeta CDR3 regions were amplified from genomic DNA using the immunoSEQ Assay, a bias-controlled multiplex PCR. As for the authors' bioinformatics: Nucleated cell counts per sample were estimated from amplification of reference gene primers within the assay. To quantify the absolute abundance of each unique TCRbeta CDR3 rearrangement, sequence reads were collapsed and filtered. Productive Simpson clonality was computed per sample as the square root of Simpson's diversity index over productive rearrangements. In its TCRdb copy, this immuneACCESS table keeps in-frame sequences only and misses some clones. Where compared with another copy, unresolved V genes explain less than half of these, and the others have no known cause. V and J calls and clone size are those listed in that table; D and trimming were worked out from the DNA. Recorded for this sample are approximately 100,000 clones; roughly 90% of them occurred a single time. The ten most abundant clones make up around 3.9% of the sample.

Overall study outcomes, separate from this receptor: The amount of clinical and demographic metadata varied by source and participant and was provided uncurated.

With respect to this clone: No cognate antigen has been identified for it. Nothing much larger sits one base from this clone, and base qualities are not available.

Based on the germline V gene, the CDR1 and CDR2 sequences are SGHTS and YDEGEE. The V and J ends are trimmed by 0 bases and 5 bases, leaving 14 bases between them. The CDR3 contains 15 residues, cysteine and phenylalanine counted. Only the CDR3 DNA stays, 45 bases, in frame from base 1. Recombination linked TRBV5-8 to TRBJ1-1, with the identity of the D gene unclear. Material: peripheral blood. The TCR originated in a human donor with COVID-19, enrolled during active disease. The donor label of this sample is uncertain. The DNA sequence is TGTGCCAGCAGCTTGGGGGCAGGACGAGGGACTGAAGCTTTCTTT. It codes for CASSLGAGRGTEAFF.